A single T cell receptor (beta chain) is shown here with its context. The sample belongs to a study of OX40 agonist ivuxolimab in advanced cancers. Study in general: Patients were dosed intravenously with ivuxolimab at 0.01 to 10 mg/kg every 2 weeks. With a range of roughly 20 to 80, age averaged approximately 64 years, and about 83% were male. Of the participants, 40% had some prior anti-PD-1, anti-PD-L1 or anti-CTLA-4 therapy, which was allowed.

Profiled with immunoSEQ multiplex PCR; TCRdb holds only in-frame clones, not every one. This sample carries 55,000 to 75,000 clones, 70% to 90% of them seen once, and the ten largest clones take 5.5% to 7.5%. V was clipped by 5 bases and J by 3 bases, with 17 bases between them. CDR1 and CDR2 from the germline V gene are MNHEY and SVGAGI. This CDR3 comprises 15 residues. Blood specimens came from baseline, cycle 4 day 1, and cycle 7 day 1. The rearrangement uses TRBV6-5 and TRBJ2-7, with D possibly matching TRBD2 (5 bases). The source material was CD4+ or CD8+ T cells sorted from blood, sampled in a trial of the OX40 agonist ivuxolimab. The origin of this receptor is an adult with an advanced solid tumor such as melanoma, head and neck, liver or kidney cancer. This CDR3 is CASSLQAAAFYEQYF. The CDR3 nucleotides are TGTGCCAGCAGTCTACAAGCAGCGGCGTTCTACGAGCAGTACTTC.